Listed below are T cell receptor beta chains from one sample, sequenced in a study of blood T cell repertoires in COVID-19. Repertoires were generated with immunoSEQ multiplex PCR, while TCRdb's copy carries only in-frame clones and drops some. The data hold approximately 220,000 clones, with around nine tenths observed a single time. Sequencing input: peripheral blood. These receptors were collected from a man aged 60 to 75 with acute or convalescent COVID-19. The CDR3 runs from the conserved cysteine through the conserved F or W. A D gene is named only where the DNA matches it firmly. Expanded clones get a size class; other rows say once, few or many, or leave the size out.

v_call	d_call	j_call	clone_size	cdr3_nt	cdr3_aa
TRBV5-1	-	TRBJ1-2	-	TGCGCCAGCAGCTTGGAGGGCGCCGCGGGCTATGGCTACACCTTC	CASSLEGAAGYGYTF
TRBV18	-	TRBJ2-5	once	TGTGCCAGCTCACGGCTTCCGACATTACAACAAGAGACCCAGTACTTC	CASSRLPTLQQETQYF
TRBV6-5	TRBD1	TRBJ2-7	-	TGTGCCAGCCGGGACAGGGGACGGCTCTACGAGCAGTACTTC	CASRDRGRLYEQYF
TRBV28	-	TRBJ2-2	-	TGTGCCAGCAGTTACCCCGTTGTAGCCGGGGAGCTGTTTTTT	CASSYPVVAGELFF
TRBV6-5	-	TRBJ2-7	-	TGTGCCAGCAGTTCAGTCTACGAGCAGTACTTC	CASSSVYEQYF
TRBV27	-	TRBJ1-1	-	TGTGCCAGCAGTTTAAACCACCAGGGGAACACTGAAGCTTTCTTT	CASSLNHQGNTEAFF
TRBV5-1	TRBD1	TRBJ1-2	-	TGCGCCAGCAGCAAAGGGGACAGGGGGTACTATGGCTACACCTTC	CASSKGDRGYYGYTF
TRBV4-3	-	TRBJ1-4	-	TGCGCCAGCAGCCAGGGGGCTTGGGAAAAACTGTTTTTT	CASSQGAWEKLFF
TRBV4-1	TRBD1	TRBJ2-7	few	TGCGCCAGCAGCCAGGAGACAGGGGACGAGCAGTACTTC	CASSQETGDEQYF
TRBV3-1/TRBV3-2	-	TRBJ2-3	-	TGTGCCAGCAGCCAAGATGTGCGGGGACGGACAGATACGCAGTATTTT	CASSQDVRGRTDTQYF
TRBV9	TRBD2	TRBJ2-5	once	TGTGCCAGCAGCGTCGGGACTAGCGGGGTTATTCAAGAGACCCAGTACTTC	CASSVGTSGVIQETQYF
TRBV7-3	-	TRBJ1-1	-	TGTGCCAGCAGCTTACACGGGCAGGGGATGAACACTGAAGCTTTCTTT	CASSLHGQGMNTEAFF
TRBV7-3	TRBD1	TRBJ2-5	-	TGTGCCAGCAGCTTTGACAGGGGGGAGACCCAGTACTTC	CASSFDRGETQYF
TRBV29-1	TRBD1	TRBJ2-7	-	TGCAGCGTTGATCAGGGGGCTGGAGGTGAGCAGTACTTC	CSVDQGAGGEQYF
TRBV10-3	TRBD2	TRBJ2-7	-	TGTGCCATCAGTGATGGGGCTAGCGGGGTTGTCGGGCAGTACTTC	CAISDGASGVVGQYF
TRBV11-2	TRBD2	TRBJ2-3	-	TGTGCCAGCAGCTTGGGGCGGGGGGGGGCAGATACGCAGTATTTT	CASSLGRGGADTQYF
TRBV24-1	-	TRBJ2-2	-	TGTGCCACCAGTGAGGACTTAAGAGGGAACACCGGGGAGCTGTTTTTT	CATSEDLRGNTGELFF
TRBV11-3	-	TRBJ2-3	-	TGTGCCAGCAGCTTATTCACCGAATCAGGGAATGAAGCAGATACGCAGTATTTT	CASSLFTESGNEADTQYF
TRBV10-3	TRBD2	TRBJ2-7	-	TGTGCCATCAGTGGACTAGCGGGGGGGAACGAGCAGTACTTC	CAISGLAGGNEQYF
TRBV19	-	TRBJ1-1	few	TGTGCCAGTAGTATCGGGAACACTGAAGCTTTCTTT	CASSIGNTEAFF
TRBV5-1	-	TRBJ2-2	-	TGCGCCAGCAGCCCCGGGGTACACAACACCGGGGAGCTGTTTTTT	CASSPGVHNTGELFF
TRBV28	TRBD1	TRBJ1-4	-	TGTGCCAGCAGTTATACCGGGACAGGGAGCGAAAAACTGTTTTTT	CASSYTGTGSEKLFF
TRBV28	TRBD1	TRBJ2-7	-	TGTGCCAGCAGTTTGGCCAGGGGGCTCTACGAGCAGTACTTC	CASSLARGLYEQYF
TRBV5-1	TRBD1	TRBJ1-5	-	TGCGCCAGCAGCCTCGGGACAGGGGTAATAAATCAGCCCCAGCATTTT	CASSLGTGVINQPQHF
TRBV24-1	TRBD2	TRBJ2-3	-	TGTGCCACCAGTGACCCGCGGGGGGCCCTCACAGATACGCAGTATTTT	CATSDPRGALTDTQYF
TRBV15	TRBD2	TRBJ2-5	-	TGTGCCACCAGCCAGGGAGGGGAGGAGACCCAGTACTTC	CATSQGGEETQYF
TRBV5-1	-	TRBJ2-1	-	TGCGCCAGCAGCTTGTTCGGGCAGGGTAGCTCCTACAATGAGCAGTTCTTC	CASSLFGQGSSYNEQFF
TRBV29-1	TRBD1	TRBJ1-4	-	TGCAGCGTTGGAGACAGGGTTAATGAAAAACTGTTTTTT	CSVGDRVNEKLFF
TRBV5-5	TRBD1	TRBJ1-3	once	TGTGCCAGCAGCTTGGCTCCCCAGGGGTTCGGACAGGGGTCCGGAAACACCATATATTTT	CASSLAPQGFGQGSGNTIYF
TRBV7-2	TRBD1	TRBJ1-1	-	TGTGCCAGCAGCGCAGACAGGGTGAACACTGAAGCTTTCTTT	CASSADRVNTEAFF
TRBV9	TRBD1	TRBJ1-6	-	TGTGCCAGCAGCACCGGGGACAGTAATTCACCCCTCCACTTT	CASSTGDSNSPLHF
TRBV4-1	-	TRBJ2-5	-	TGCGCCAGCAGCGCACGACAGCTCCAAGAGACCCAGTACTTC	CASSARQLQETQYF
TRBV4-1	-	TRBJ1-4	-	TGCGCCAGCAGCCAAGTCTCGGTGGCTAATGAAAAACTGTTTTTT	CASSQVSVANEKLFF
TRBV28	TRBD1	TRBJ1-1	-	TGTGCCAGCAGTCTCATCGGGACAGACTACACTGAAGCTTTCTTT	CASSLIGTDYTEAFF
TRBV7-2	-	TRBJ1-2	-	TGTGCCAGCAGCTTAATAGAGTATGGCTACACCTTC	CASSLIEYGYTF
TRBV15	-	TRBJ2-5	few	TGTGCCACCAGCAGAGATCGGTCACAGGGGGGGGAGACCCAGTACTTC	CATSRDRSQGGETQYF
TRBV6-5	-	TRBJ1-1	-	TGTGCCAGCAGTTACTCGGTGGCCCGCCAGGCTGAAGCTTTCTTT	CASSYSVARQAEAFF
TRBV5-4	-	TRBJ1-6	-	TGTGCCAGCAACCTACCCCGGAGCTCCTATAATTCACCCCTCCACTTT	CASNLPRSSYNSPLHF
TRBV10-1	TRBD2	TRBJ2-3	-	TGCGCCAGCAGTGAATATCGGAGACTAGCGGGGGGGGACACAGATACGCAGTATTTT	CASSEYRRLAGGDTDTQYF
TRBV19	TRBD2	TRBJ2-1	-	TGTGCCAGTAGTACCCGACTAGCTCGGACGTTGGATGAGCAGTTCTTC	CASSTRLARTLDEQFF
TRBV19	TRBD1	TRBJ2-6	-	TGTGCCAGTAGTATCGGTACAGGGGTCGCCTCTGGGGCCAACGTCCTGACTTTC	CASSIGTGVASGANVLTF
TRBV7-9	TRBD1	TRBJ1-2	-	TGTGCCAGCAGCTTTAAGGGGACAGAAACTAACTATGGCTACACCTTC	CASSFKGTETNYGYTF
TRBV29-1	-	TRBJ2-7	-	TGCAGCGTTCTTGGCGGGCTCGGAGGGTCCTACGAGCAGTACTTC	CSVLGGLGGSYEQYF